These 13 T cell receptor beta chains share one sample of origin, sequenced in a study of cytomegalovirus exposure and HLA in healthy donors. The PCR made use of 60 Vbeta and 13 Jbeta primers. Measured with immunoSEQ multiplex PCR; TCRdb has only the in-frame clones, and not every one. The sample lists about 180,000 clones; 70% to 80% were seen once. Material: PBMCs. These receptors came from a woman aged 25 to 39 in good health and CMV-seropositive.

The J gene is TRBJ1-6, the V gene TRBV2; no firm D call. The CDR3 is 12 residues long. Germline CDR1 is SNHLY and CDR2 is FYNNEI. V was pared by 8 bases and J by 3 bases, with 5 bases between. This CDR3 reads CASGSYNSPLHF. The CDR3 nucleotides read TGTGCCAGCGGTAGCTATAATTCACCCCTCCACTTT.

This sequence joins TRBV25-1 and TRBJ2-5; 8 bases are shared with TRBD2. This CDR3 contains 17 residues. Germline trimming cut 2 bases from V and 4 bases from J; bases unmatched to any gene: 12. Germline values: CDR1 MGHDK, CDR2 SYGVNS. As DNA, the CDR3 is TGTGCCAGCAGTGAAAGTAGGGGGACTAGTGAGCGAGAGACCCAGTACTTC. Its translation is CASSESRGTSERETQYF.

The DNA of the CDR3 is TGTGCCAGCAGCTTTGCAGGGGCCAACGAGCAGTACTTC. Protein: CASSFAGANEQYF. The genes are TRBV11-2 and TRBJ2-7, with D tentatively TRBD1 (6 bases). The V end lost 3 bases, the J end lost 5 bases, and 11 bases lay between the germline ends. The CDR3 has 13 amino acids. Per the germline V gene, CDR1 is SGHAT and CDR2 is FQNNGV.

The chain combines TRBV29-1 with TRBJ2-2, with D perhaps TRBD2 (5 bases). The CDR3 extends over 15 amino acids. Looked up from germline, CDR1 is SQVTM and CDR2 is ANQGSEA. V was trimmed by 4 bases and J by 0 bases, leaving 12 bases between them. CDR3 bases: TGCAGCGTTGGGGTGGAGACTACGAACACCGGGGAGCTGTTTTTT. Its translation is CSVGVETTNTGELFF.

This chain joins TRBV5-1 and TRBJ2-1; TRBD2 aligns across 7 bases. Germline V gene data show CDR1 as SGHRS and CDR2 as YFSETQ. CDR3 length equals 15 residues. V trimming: 4 bases; J trimming: 8 bases; junction bases outside the gene matches: 12. CDR3 DNA sequence: TGCGCCAGCAGCCCCCTCGGACTAGACCGGGATGAGCAGTTCTTC. The encoded protein is CASSPLGLDRDEQFF.

The V gene is TRBV27, the J gene TRBJ1-2, with TRBD1 as a possible D gene (6 bases). The V end lost 5 bases, the J end lost 0 bases, and 13 bases lay between the germline ends. CDR1 MNHEY and CDR2 SMNVEV come from the germline V gene (reference sequence). The CDR3 spans 15 residues. The CDR3 nucleotides are TGTGCCAGCAGTCCCCTGGGGGCTACTAACTATGGCTACACCTTC. The encoded protein is CASSPLGATNYGYTF.

This clone was counted a few times. Other DNA sequences in this sample translate to the same CDR3. The chain uses TRBV6-1 and TRBJ2-1; 11 bases match TRBD1. This CDR3 has 14 residues. Germline V lookup: CDR1 MNHNS, CDR2 SASEGT. V shed 7 bases and J 9 bases; nucleotides not matched to a gene: 8. CDR3: CASTPGQGGREQFF. The CDR3 DNA follows: TGTGCCAGCACGCCGGGACAGGGGGGACGTGAGCAGTTCTTC.

The chain has TRBV7-2 and TRBJ2-2, with D possibly matching TRBD2 (5 bases). The V and J ends lost 2 bases and 5 bases respectively, with 15 bases between them. CDR1 and CDR2 from the germline V gene are SGHTA and FQGNSA. The CDR3 has 16 residues. The CDR3 spells CASSLRNRGDTGELFF. CDR3 sequence (DNA): TGTGCCAGCAGCTTAAGGAATCGGGGTGATACCGGGGAGCTGTTTTTT.

The chain couples TRBV10-2 to TRBJ2-5; 9 bases agree with TRBD2. CDR1 and CDR2 from the germline V gene are WSHSY and SAAADI. This CDR3 contains 13 residues. The ends lost 6 bases at V and 4 bases at J; junction bases unmatched: 3. CDR3: CASSGLATETQYF. The CDR3 nucleotides are TGCGCCAGCAGCGGACTAGCGACAGAGACCCAGTACTTC.

The chain employs TRBV6-1 and TRBJ2-6; no clear D gene. The CDR3 is 14 amino acids. CDR1 and CDR2 from the germline V gene are MNHNS and SASEGT. Trimming left V 2 bases short and J 6 bases short, with 8 bases between. In DNA form, the CDR3 reads TGTGCCAGCAGTGAACTCAGCGCGGCCAACGTCCTGACTTTC. Amino acid sequence: CASSELSAANVLTF.

This clone was seen only a few times. This chain joins TRBV19 and TRBJ2-7; 7 nucleotides align to TRBD1. CDR1 and CDR2 from the germline V gene are LNHDA and SQIVND (reference sequence). The CDR3 loop spans 13 amino acids. Trimming removed 4 bases from V and 7 bases from J; junction bases left unmatched: 7. The CDR3 protein is CASSTQGVGEQYF. CDR3 coding DNA: TGTGCCAGTAGTACCCAGGGGGTCGGGGAGCAGTACTTC. The full variable domain, completed using reference TRBV19 and TRBJ2-7, is DGGITQSPKYLFRKEGQNVTLSCEQNLNHDAMYWYRQDPGQGLRLIYYSQIVNDFQKGDIAEGYSVSREKKESFPLTVTSAQKNPTAFYLCASSTQGVGEQYFGPGTRLTVT.

As regards this clone: The sample holds other DNA sequences that translate to the same CDR3. The chain carries TRBV27 and TRBJ1-1; 8 bases agree with TRBD1. The CDR3 spans 16 residues. Germline loops: CDR1 MNHEY, CDR2 SMNVEV (reference sequence). V shed 8 bases, J shed 1 base, and the junction held 12 bases outside the gene matches. CDR3 sequence reads: CASHSPGGRGNTEAFF. The DNA for the CDR3 is TGTGCCAGCCACTCCCCAGGGGGCCGGGGGAACACTGAAGCTTTCTTT.

This chain uses TRBV5-4 with TRBJ2-1, with a tentative D call TRBD1 (5 bases). Germline V CDR1 and CDR2: SGHNT, YYREEE (reference sequence). Trimming stripped 4 bases from V and 16 bases from J, with 18 bases between. This CDR3 contains 12 residues. The CDR3 DNA reads TGTGCCAGCAGCCTGGCGCAGGGTCCGGCTTTCTTC. The encoded protein is CASSLAQGPAFF. Combining the CDR3 with reference TRBV5-4 and TRBJ2-1 gives the whole variable domain ETGVTQSPTHLIKTRGQQVTLRCSSQSGHNTVSWYQQALGQGPQFIFQYYREEENGRGNFPPRFSGLQFPNYSSELNVNALELDDSALYLCASSLAQGPAFFGPGTRLTVL.